The clone carrying this T cell receptor (beta chain) showed up just a few times. Its target is not known. This specimen comes from a study of cytomegalovirus exposure and HLA in healthy donors. Study outcomes and limitations: Accurate HLA-A and HLA-B prediction from TCR beta sequences was reported for most subjects.

V gave up 2 bases and J gave up 9 bases, with 18 bases separating them. CDR1 and CDR2 (germline): SGDLS, YYNGEE. The CDR3 is 15 residues long. The PCR made use of 60 Vbeta and 13 Jbeta primers. Assay used: immunoSEQ multiplex PCR; TCRdb lists only in-frame clones, some missing. There are about 110,000 clones in the sample; 65% to 80% occur only once, and around 6.6% lies in the top ten. The material sequenced was PBMCs. The chain uses TRBV9 and TRBJ2-1, with D maybe TRBD2 (5 bases). The TCR originated in a man aged 25-45 years in good health and CMV-seropositive. The CDR3 protein is CASSVYSSGYFEQFF. The DNA of the CDR3 is TGTGCCAGCAGCGTCTACTCGTCGGGGTACTTTGAGCAGTTCTTC. The entire variable domain, with the rest obtained from reference TRBV9 and TRBJ2-1, is as follows: DSGVTQTPKHLITATGQRVTLRCSPRSGDLSVYWYQQSLDQGLQFLIQYYNGEERAKGNILERFSAQQFPDLHSELNLSSLELGDSALYFCASSVYSSGYFEQFFGPGTRLTVL.